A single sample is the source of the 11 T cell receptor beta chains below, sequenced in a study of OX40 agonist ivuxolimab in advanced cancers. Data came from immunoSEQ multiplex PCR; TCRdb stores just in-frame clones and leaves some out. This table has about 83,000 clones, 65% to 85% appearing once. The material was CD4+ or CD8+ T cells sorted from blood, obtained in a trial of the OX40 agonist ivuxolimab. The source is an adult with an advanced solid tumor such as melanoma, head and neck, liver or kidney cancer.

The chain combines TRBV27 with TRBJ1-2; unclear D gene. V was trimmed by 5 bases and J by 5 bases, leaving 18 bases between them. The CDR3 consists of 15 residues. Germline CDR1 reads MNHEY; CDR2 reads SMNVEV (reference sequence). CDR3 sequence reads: CASSPPDRASYGYTF. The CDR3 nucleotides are TGTGCCAGCAGTCCTCCCGACCGTGCCTCTTATGGCTACACCTTC.

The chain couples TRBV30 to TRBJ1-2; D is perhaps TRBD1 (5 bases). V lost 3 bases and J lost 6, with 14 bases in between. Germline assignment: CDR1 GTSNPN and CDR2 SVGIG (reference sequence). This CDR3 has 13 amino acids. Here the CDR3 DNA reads TGTGCCTGGAGCGCAGGGCATGGGGATGGCTACACCTTC. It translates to CAWSAGHGDGYTF.

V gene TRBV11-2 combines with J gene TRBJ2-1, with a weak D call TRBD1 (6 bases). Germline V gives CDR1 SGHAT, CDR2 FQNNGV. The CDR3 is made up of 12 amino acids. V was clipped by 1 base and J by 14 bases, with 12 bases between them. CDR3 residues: CASSLVSQGKFF. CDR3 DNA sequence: TGTGCCAGCAGCTTAGTCTCTCAGGGGAAGTTCTTC.

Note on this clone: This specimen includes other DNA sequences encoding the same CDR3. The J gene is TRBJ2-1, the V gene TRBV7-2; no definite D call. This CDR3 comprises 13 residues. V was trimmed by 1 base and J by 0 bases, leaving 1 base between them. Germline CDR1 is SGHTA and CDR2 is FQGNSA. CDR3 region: CASSLGSYNEQFF. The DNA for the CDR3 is TGTGCCAGCAGCTTAGGCTCCTACAATGAGCAGTTCTTC.

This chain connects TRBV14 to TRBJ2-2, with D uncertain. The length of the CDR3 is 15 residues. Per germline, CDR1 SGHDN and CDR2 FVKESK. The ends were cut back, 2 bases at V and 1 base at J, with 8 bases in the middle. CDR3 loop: CASSQYLQNTGELFF. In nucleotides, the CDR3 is TGTGCCAGCAGCCAATATTTACAGAACACCGGGGAGCTGTTTTTT.

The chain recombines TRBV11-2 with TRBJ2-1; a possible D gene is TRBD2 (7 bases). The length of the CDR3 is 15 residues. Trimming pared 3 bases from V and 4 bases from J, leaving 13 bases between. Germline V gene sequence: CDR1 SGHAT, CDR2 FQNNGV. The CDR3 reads CASSLWGGEYNEQFF. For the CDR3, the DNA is TGTGCCAGCAGCTTGTGGGGGGGCGAATACAATGAGCAGTTCTTC. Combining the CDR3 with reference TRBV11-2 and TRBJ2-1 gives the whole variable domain EAGVAQSPRYKIIEKRQSVAFWCNPISGHATLYWYQQILGQGPKLLIQFQNNGVVDDSQLPKDRFSAERLKGVDSTLKIQPAKLEDSAVYLCASSLWGGEYNEQFFGPGTRLTVL.

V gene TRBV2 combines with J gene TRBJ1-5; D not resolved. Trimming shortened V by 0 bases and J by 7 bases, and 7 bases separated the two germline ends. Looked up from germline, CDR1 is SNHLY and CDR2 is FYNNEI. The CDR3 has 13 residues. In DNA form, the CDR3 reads TGTGCCAGCAGTGAAGCGACCGGGCAGCCCCAGCATTTT. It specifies CASSEATGQPQHF.

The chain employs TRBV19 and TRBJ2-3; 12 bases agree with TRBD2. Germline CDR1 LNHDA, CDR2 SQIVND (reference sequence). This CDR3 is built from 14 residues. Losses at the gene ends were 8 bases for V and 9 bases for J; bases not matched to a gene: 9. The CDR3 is CASCPLAGGLTQYF. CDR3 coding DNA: TGTGCCAGTTGCCCTCTAGCGGGGGGGCTCACGCAGTATTTT.

In nucleotides, the CDR3 is TGTGCCAGCAGCTTGGTGGGAAACGAAAAACTGTTTTTT. Its protein is CASSLVGNEKLFF. The chain carries TRBV7-9 and TRBJ1-4; D is unresolved. This CDR3 spans 13 amino acids. Per germline, CDR1 SEHNR and CDR2 FQNEAQ (reference sequence). Trimming removed 3 bases at V and 8 bases at J, with 10 bases between.

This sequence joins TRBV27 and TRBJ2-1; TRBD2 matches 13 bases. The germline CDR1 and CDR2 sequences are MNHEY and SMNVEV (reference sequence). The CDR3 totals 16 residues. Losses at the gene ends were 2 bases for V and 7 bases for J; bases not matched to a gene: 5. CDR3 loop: CASSLLLAGGPNEQFF. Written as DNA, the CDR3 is TGTGCCAGCAGTTTACTACTAGCGGGGGGGCCGAATGAGCAGTTCTTC.

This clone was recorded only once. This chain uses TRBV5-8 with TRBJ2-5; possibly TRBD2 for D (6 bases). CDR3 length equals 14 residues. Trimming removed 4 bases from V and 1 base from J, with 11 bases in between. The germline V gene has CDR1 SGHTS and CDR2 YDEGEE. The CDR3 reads CASSPGTVQETQYF. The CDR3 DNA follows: TGTGCCAGCAGCCCCGGGACTGTCCAAGAGACCCAGTACTTC.